One T cell receptor (beta chain) is described in this entry. The record originates from a study of preoperative IRX-2 immunotherapy in early breast cancer. Treatment given: preoperative locoregional IRX-2 cytokine immunotherapy. Preoperative locoregional IRX-2 cytokine immunotherapy was tested in the phase Ib source study. The table came from immunoSEQ multiplex PCR; TCRdb's copy has only in-frame clones and leaves some out. The top ten hold around 9.5% of the sample, which has 25,000 or so clones, 75% to 90% seen once. V gave up 0 bases and J gave up 5 bases; unmatched junction bases: 6. The CDR3 is 15 residues long. The germline CDR1 and CDR2 sequences are MNHEY and SVGAGI.

The TCR sequence derives from a human donor with breast cancer. The rearrangement links TRBV6-5 to TRBJ2-7; 8 positions match TRBD1. This material consisted of tumor tissue, taken after IRX-2 immunotherapy. CDR3 sequence reads: CASSYSGQGNHEQYF. The CDR3 DNA reads as TGTGCCAGCAGTTACTCTGGACAGGGTAACCACGAGCAGTACTTC.